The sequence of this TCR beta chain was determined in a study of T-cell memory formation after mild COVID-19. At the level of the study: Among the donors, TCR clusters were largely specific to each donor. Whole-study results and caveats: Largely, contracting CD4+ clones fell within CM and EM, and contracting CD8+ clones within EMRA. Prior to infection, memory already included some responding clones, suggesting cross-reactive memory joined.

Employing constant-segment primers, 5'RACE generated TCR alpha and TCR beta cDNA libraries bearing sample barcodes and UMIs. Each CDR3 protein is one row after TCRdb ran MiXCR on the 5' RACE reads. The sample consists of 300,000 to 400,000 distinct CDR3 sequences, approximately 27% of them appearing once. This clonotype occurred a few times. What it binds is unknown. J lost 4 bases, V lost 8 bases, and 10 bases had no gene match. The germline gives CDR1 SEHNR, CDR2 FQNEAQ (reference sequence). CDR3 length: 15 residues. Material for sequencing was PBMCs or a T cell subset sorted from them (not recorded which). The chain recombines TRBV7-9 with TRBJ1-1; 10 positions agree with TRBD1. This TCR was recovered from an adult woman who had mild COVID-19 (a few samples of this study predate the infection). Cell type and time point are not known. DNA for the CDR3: TGTGCCAGCCTACCGCCGGGACAGGGGTTCACTGAAGCTTTCTTT. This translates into CASLPPGQGFTEAFF.